This T cell receptor (beta chain) is drawn from a study of blood T cell repertoires in COVID-19. Here immunoSEQ multiplex PCR was the method, and the copy in TCRdb shows in-frame clones only, minus some. The sample includes roughly 34,000 clones, 75% to 85% of them seen just once. Per the germline V gene, CDR1 is SGHDT and CDR2 is YYEEEE. The CDR3 covers 13 residues. V lost 0 bases and J 4 bases, leaving 8 bases between the germline ends. The chain joins TRBV5-6 to TRBJ2-7; maybe TRBD1 (5 bases). The sequenced sample was peripheral blood. The TCR was taken from a woman in her seventies with acute or convalescent COVID-19. CDR3 sequence reads: CASSLGTQYEQYF. The CDR3 coding sequence is TGTGCCAGCAGCTTGGGGACACAGTACGAGCAGTACTTC.